Described below is a single TCR beta chain sequence and its context. Its antigen is undetermined. This CDR3 is built from 15 residues. Germline loops: CDR1 SGHVS, CDR2 FNYEAQ. V lost 5 bases and J lost 3; bases outside the gene matches: 9. The sample comes from a study of cytomegalovirus exposure and HLA in healthy donors. General observations from the study: A later analysis by the authors found several of the most significant clusters apparently linked to common viral pathogens.

Use of 60 Vbeta and 13 Jbeta primers characterized the PCR. Repertoires were generated with immunoSEQ multiplex PCR, while TCRdb's copy carries only in-frame clones and drops some. Here the sample table reports 95,000 to 150,000 clones. Sequencing was performed on PBMCs. The chain employs TRBV7-6 and TRBJ1-1, with 7 bases aligning to TRBD1. The TCR originated in a man in his forties in good health and CMV-seronegative. The CDR3 spells CASSSQQGLDTEAFF. CDR3 bases: TGTGCCAGCAGCAGCCAACAGGGGTTGGACACTGAAGCTTTCTTT.